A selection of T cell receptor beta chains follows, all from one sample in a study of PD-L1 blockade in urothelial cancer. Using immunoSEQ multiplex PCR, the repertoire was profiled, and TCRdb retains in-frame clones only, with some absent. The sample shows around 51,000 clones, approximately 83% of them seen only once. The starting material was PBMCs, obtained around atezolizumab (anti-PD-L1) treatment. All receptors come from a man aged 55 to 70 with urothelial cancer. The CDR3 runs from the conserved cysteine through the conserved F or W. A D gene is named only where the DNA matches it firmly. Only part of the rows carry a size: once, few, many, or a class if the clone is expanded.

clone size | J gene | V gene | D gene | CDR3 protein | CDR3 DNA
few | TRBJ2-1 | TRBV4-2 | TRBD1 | CASSPPPGQGKAEQFF | TGTGCCAGCAGCCCACCCCCGGGACAGGGTAAAGCTGAGCAGTTCTTC
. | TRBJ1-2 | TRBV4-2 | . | CASSPVAESYGYTF | TGTGCCAGCAGCCCGGTGGCGGAGAGCTATGGCTACACCTTC
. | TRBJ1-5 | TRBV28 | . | CASSFRAGLQPQHF | TGTGCCAGCAGTTTCCGAGCAGGGCTTCAGCCCCAGCATTTT
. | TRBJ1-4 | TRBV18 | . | CASSGGTNEKLFF | TGTGCCAGCTCTGGGGGGACTAATGAAAAACTGTTTTTT
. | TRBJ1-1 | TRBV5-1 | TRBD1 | CASSVGTGGLTEAFF | TGCGCCAGCAGCGTCGGGACAGGGGGCTTAACTGAAGCTTTCTTT
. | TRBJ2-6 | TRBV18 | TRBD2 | CASSPGLASSGANVLTF | TGTGCCAGCTCACCGGGACTAGCGAGCTCTGGGGCCAACGTCCTGACTTTC
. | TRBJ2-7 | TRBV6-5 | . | CASSYGKGFNEQYF | TGTGCCAGCAGTTACGGGAAGGGGTTCAACGAGCAGTACTTC
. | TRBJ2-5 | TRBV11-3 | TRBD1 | CASTGQGETQYF | TGTGCCAGCACGGGACAGGGAGAGACCCAGTACTTC
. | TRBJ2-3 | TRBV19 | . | CASSSGVAGTDTQYF | TGTGCCAGTAGTAGCGGGGTAGCGGGCACAGATACGCAGTATTTT
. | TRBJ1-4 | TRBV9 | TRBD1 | CASSVVGQGREKLFF | TGTGCCAGCAGCGTAGTGGGACAGGGGCGTGAAAAACTGTTTTTT
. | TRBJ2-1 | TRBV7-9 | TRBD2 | CASSFGLVKQFF | TGTGCCAGCAGCTTCGGACTAGTGAAGCAGTTCTTC
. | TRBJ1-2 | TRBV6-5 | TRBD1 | CASSQGTGGIAGYTF | TGTGCCAGCAGTCAGGGGACAGGGGGCATAGCTGGCTACACCTTC
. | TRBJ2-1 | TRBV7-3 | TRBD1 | CASSPGGVEEQFF | TGTGCCAGCAGCCCAGGGGGCGTTGAGGAGCAGTTCTTC
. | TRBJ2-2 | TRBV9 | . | CASSVESGTGELFF | TGTGCCAGCAGCGTAGAATCAGGGACCGGGGAGCTGTTTTTT
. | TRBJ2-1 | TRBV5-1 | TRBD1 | CASSLGQGAHNEQFF | TGCGCCAGCAGCTTGGGACAGGGGGCCCACAATGAGCAGTTCTTC
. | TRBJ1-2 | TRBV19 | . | CASSEGTRIFYGYTF | TGTGCCAGTAGTGAAGGGACAAGAATATTCTATGGCTACACCTTC
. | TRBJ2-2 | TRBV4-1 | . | CASSQKTWGQVGELFF | TGCGCCAGCAGCCAGAAAACCTGGGGGCAGGTCGGGGAGCTGTTTTTT
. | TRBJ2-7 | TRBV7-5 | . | CARSLELVPGQGVFEQYF | TGTGCCAGAAGCTTAGAGCTAGTACCTGGACAGGGGGTGTTCGAGCAGTACTTC
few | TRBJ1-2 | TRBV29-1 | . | CSVEDPGGYTF | TGCAGCGTTGAAGATCCCGGGGGCTACACCTTC
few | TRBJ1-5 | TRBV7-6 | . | CASSLATGGVDQPQHF | TGTGCCAGCAGCTTAGCGACCGGGGGGGTGGATCAGCCCCAGCATTTT
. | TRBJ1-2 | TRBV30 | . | CAWRVVSSIYGYTF | TGTGCCTGGAGGGTAGTATCGAGTATCTATGGCTACACCTTC
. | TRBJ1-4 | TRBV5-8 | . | CASILPRQAEKLFF | TGTGCCAGCATTCTCCCCCGACAGGCCGAAAAACTGTTTTTT
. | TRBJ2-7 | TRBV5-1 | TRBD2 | CASSLSLAGGYEQYF | TGCGCCAGCAGCTTGTCTCTAGCGGGAGGGTACGAGCAGTACTTC
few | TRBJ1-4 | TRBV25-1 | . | CASNSGANEKLFF | TGTGCCAGCAATAGCGGGGCGAATGAAAAACTGTTTTTT
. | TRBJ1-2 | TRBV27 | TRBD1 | CASSQNRGSGYTF | TGTGCCAGCAGTCAAAACAGGGGAAGCGGCTACACCTTC
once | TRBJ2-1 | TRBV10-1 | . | CASSEERGSYNEQFF | TGCGCCAGCAGTGAGGAACGGGGCTCCTACAATGAGCAGTTCTTC
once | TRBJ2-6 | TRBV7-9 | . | CASSLERAGAYGANVLTF | TGTGCCAGCAGCTTAGAACGAGCAGGGGCCTATGGGGCCAACGTCCTGACTTTC
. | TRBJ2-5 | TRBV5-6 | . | CASSFEGVQETQYF | TGTGCCAGCAGCTTTGAGGGGGTCCAAGAGACCCAGTACTTC
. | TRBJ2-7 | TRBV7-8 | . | CASSLFSSGSYEQYF | TGTGCCAGCAGCTTATTTTCTTCGGGTTCCTACGAGCAGTACTTC
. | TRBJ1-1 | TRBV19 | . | CASSLVRTVEGTEAFF | TGTGCCAGTAGCCTAGTTAGGACAGTTGAAGGAACTGAAGCTTTCTTT
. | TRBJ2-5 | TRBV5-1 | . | CASSLGRSGQETQYF | TGCGCCAGCAGCTTGGGACGGTCGGGTCAAGAGACCCAGTACTTC
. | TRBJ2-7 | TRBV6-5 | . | CASSYLNEQYF | TGTGCCAGCAGTTACTTAAACGAGCAGTACTTC